This T cell receptor beta chain was recorded in a study of T cells after yellow fever vaccination. Study as a whole: Low-cell-number fractions underwent preparation using SMART-Seq v4 Ultra Low Input. Regarding the study as a whole: Clonotypes shared by both compartments, CD4 and CD8, made up a small share. The secondary response showed a weaker magnitude and a faster peak, day 5 versus 15. Contamination of FACS-sorted repertoires by abundant clonotypes from the bulk population could occur.

This clonotype came up a few times. Antigen: not known. TCRdb independently ran MiXCR on the 5' RACE reads; one entry per CDR3 protein. The top ten clones hold over 11% of a sample with hundreds of thousands of distinct CDR3 sequences, less than 15% of them seen once. V lost 11 bases and J 4 bases, leaving 17 bases between the germline ends. Germline CDR1 is MNHNS and CDR2 is SASEGT. The CDR3 runs to 14 residues. This chain connects TRBV6-1 to TRBJ2-2, with a tentative D call TRBD2 (6 bases). Sequencing used PBMCs, obtained on the day of the yellow fever booster vaccination. The sequence derives from a man aged 25 to 40 who received the YFV17D yellow fever vaccine. CDR3 DNA sequence: TGTGCCGCACGACTAGATCTGCGCACCGGGGAGCTGTTTTTT. It encodes CAARLDLRTGELFF.